This T cell receptor (beta chain) derives from a study of cytomegalovirus exposure and HLA in healthy donors (dated by TCRdb to 2016 to 2017). Notes on the research overall: According to an earlier analysis of several hundred of the donors, roughly 180 million T cells yielded roughly 110 million unique TCR beta sequences and 250 to 350 Gb of sequence data. Of the 398 genotyped donors, around 81% fell in the genetic ancestry cluster associated with self-reported Caucasian donors. In a later genetic analysis, genome-wide SNP genotypes for about three fifths of the roughly 670 donors were used, and that subset was treated as a discovery cohort. Rather than using new phenotypic data, the later analysis identified candidate immune exposures from TCR beta sequences and from how often those sequences occurred across donors. All discovery cohort repertoires had been generated on a single sequencing platform. The study used immunosequencing to profile the T cell repertoires of more than 650 subjects and linked those repertoires to cytomegalovirus serostatus. Among around 400 genotyped donors of the cohort, an average of approximately 240,000 unique TCR beta nucleotide sequences was sequenced per donor, of which roughly 18% were non-productive. To predict cytomegalovirus infection status, the study brought together high-throughput TCR immunosequencing, statistical association of individual TCRs with disease status, and machine learning. The study was designed to test whether signatures of past pathogen exposure could be identified by cataloging public T cell receptors. Besides the first cohort of roughly 640 subjects, a separate validation cohort made up of roughly 130 different subjects was used. Donor age, sex, ethnicity and CMV serostatus were compiled together with the repertoire data. Roughly 5 DR-DQ haplotypes were handled as single units for association and clustering, since linkage in the cohort was strong. To study patterns of TCR occurrence, a later analysis re-analyzed previously published TCR beta repertoires from under 750 donors and added high-resolution HLA genotyping. Typing coverage varied by locus: roughly 629-630 donors for A, B, C, DRB1 and DQB1; approximately 560 for DQA1; some 610 for DPA1; roughly 450 for DPB1. An earlier analysis of several hundred of the donors used high-throughput TCR beta sequencing to judge whether each TCR beta V gene segment behaved as functional or pseudogenic. An early release that covered roughly 600 HLA-typed donors contained 250 to 350 gigabases of sequencing data and 80 million or so unique TCR sequences. Class I and class II HLA loci were covered by the typing at four-digit resolution.

As regards this clone: Its cognate antigen has yet to be identified. Base qualities are not recorded, but no much larger clone differs from it by a single base.

Libraries were constructed by the immunoSEQ multiplex PCR assay. For the multiplex PCR, a mixture combining 60 forward primers for TCR Vbeta segments and 13 reverse primers for TCR Jbeta segments was used. Amplification of the CDR3 region of rearranged TCR beta genes was performed with a multiplex PCR assay on genomic DNA. Amplified TCR beta libraries were sequenced as 87-base-pair reads on the Illumina HiSeq System. In the paper's pipeline: A later analysis counted tens of millions of unique TCR beta chains across the 700 or so repertoires, and roughly 9.9 million of these chains were shared by at least two donors. Raw reads were error-corrected and collapsed into unique sequences by a nearest-neighbor algorithm in which closely related sequences were merged to remove PCR and sequencing errors. To assign V, D and J gene segments, CDR3 sequences were aligned to IMGT reference sequences. For a sequence to be retained, at least a six-nucleotide match to both a V gene segment and a J gene segment was required. Rearrangements were classified as productive when the CDR3 lacked stop codons and remained in frame with V and J, and all other rearrangements were classified as non-productive. CDR3 was defined according to IMGT convention as the region running from the second conserved V-encoded cysteine to the conserved J-encoded phenylalanine. In an earlier analysis of 550 to 650 of the donors, sequences lacking an unambiguous match to a single V gene segment were excluded. In an earlier analysis of 450 to 700 of the donors, V segments were called functional above 56.7% productive rearrangements and were called segregating when the between-donor standard deviation exceeded 5%. A statistical classification framework was built for diagnosing cytomegalovirus status from the catalog of TCR beta chain sequences. In a later analysis, TCR nucleotide sequences were compared against IMGT/GENE-DB human TR gene sequences so that V and J genes could be assigned. The TCRdist pipeline was used in a later analysis to assign CDR3 sequences and most-parsimonious VDJ recombination scenarios. In a later analysis, every TCR beta chain was defined by the combination of its CDR3 amino acid sequence and its V-gene family, and reads without a unique V-gene family were dropped. A later analysis removed 600 or so highly shared, low-generation-probability nucleotide sequences to deal with suspected cross-contamination and a sequencing artifact. In a later analysis, a clonal expansion index was calculated for each public chain from normalized within-repertoire ranks of inferred template counts. In a later analysis, generation probabilities were computed with a VDJ recombination model fitted to out-of-frame rearrangements, and the resulting probabilities were checked against IGoR. In a later analysis, TCR-TCR, TCR-HLA and TCR-CMV co-occurrence was scored with hypergeometric tests, and a repertoire-size bias correction was applied to TCR pairs. To estimate false discovery rates, a later analysis permuted the HLA or CMV assignments 20 times. In a later analysis, co-occurring TCRs were grouped using DBSCAN, and TCRdist sequence similarity was added for clustering within HLA-allele-positive subsets. For co-occurrence clustering, repertoires with fewer than 30,000 or more than 120,000 public chains were excluded, along with four or five repertoires with anomalous nucleotide sharing. The table was pulled from immuneACCESS by TCRdb, which kept in-frame rearrangements only. Such tables lose some clones; where checked, under half of the loss comes from unresolved V genes, and the rest has no known cause. V and J calls and clone size are those listed in that table; D and trimming were worked out from the DNA. This sample holds approximately 97,000 clones; around 81% were observed only once. The top ten clones comprise approximately 3.9% of the sample.

The cohort comprised under 700 healthy bone marrow donors. Cohort members were all nominally healthy when sampled, although unrecorded immune exposures were likely present. The donor was CMV seropositive and belonged to the group of 250 to 350 seropositive cohort members. A peripheral blood sample was provided by each donor, and peripheral blood mononuclear cells were used for TCR beta sequencing. The Qiagen DNeasy Blood Extraction Kit was used to extract genomic DNA from the blood cell samples. V lost 2 bases and J lost 14 bases, and the count of bases not matched to a germline gene is 12. The CDR3 contains 14 residues, cysteine and phenylalanine counted. Left in the record is the CDR3 DNA by itself, 42 bases read in frame from the first base. CDR1 and CDR2 were assigned from the germline V gene (reference sequence) as WNHNN and SYGVQD. Here is what the overall study found, with its caveats: A later analysis reported that several top co-occurrence clusters appeared linked to parvovirus B19, influenza, CMV and Epstein-Barr virus. A few of the identified cytomegalovirus-associated TCR beta chains were confirmed in vitro to be specific for cytomegalovirus antigens. Only TCR beta chains were sequenced in this cohort, and the absence of alpha or paired-chain data limited detectable features. Roughly uniform sequencing depth across donors was assumed in presence/absence analyses, although this assumption may not hold. A later analysis found that most CMV-associated TCR beta chains appeared HLA-restricted, with HLA associations seemingly driven largely by CMV exposure. For the cohort, immune exposure information was limited to CMV serostatus. Correlated functional status among segregating V segments might reflect linkage disequilibrium, but an unknown experimental factor could not be ruled out. V-gene and J-gene trimming of TCR beta chains was associated with a missense DCLRE1C variant in a later genetic analysis, and the association was replicated in an independent cohort. Because HLA typing was missing for some donors at each locus, association tests included only the typed subset. A cluster of highly shared sequence variants was judged likely to represent a technical artifact of the sequencing pipeline. In a later genetic analysis, fewer N-insertions in productive TCRs were reported among donors in an Asian-associated ancestry cluster than the roughly 700-donor mean. While some public TCRs were present in many individuals, most TCR sequences turned up only very rarely across donors. A later analysis associated 16,951 TCR beta sequences with specific HLA alleles at a false discovery rate of 0.05. The classifier was reported to diagnose cytomegalovirus status with high specificity and sensitivity in both the original and validation cohorts. A further reported finding was that TCR beta sequences accurately predicted the HLA-A and HLA-B alleles for most subjects in the first cohort. Strong co-occurrence of HLA alleles, especially DR and DQ, made assigning TCR associations to individual alleles difficult. It was suggested by the authors that the approach could potentially be generalized to other disease states and immunological phenotypes. The 87-base-pair reads could not distinguish some IMGT-functional V segments, including TRBV6-2 and TRBV6-3, so those segments were excluded. The earlier analysis of approximately 560 of the donors excluded some 15 rarely observed V segments, including chromosome 9 orphons, because counts were too low. In a later analysis, TCR association rates were found to vary across HLA loci, with the most associated TCRs seen for DRB1 alleles and the fewest for HLA-C alleles. In an earlier analysis of approximately 590 of the donors, most TCR beta V segments were observed in productive rearrangements about 90% or about 30% of the time, broadly matching IMGT annotations. Compared with equally common non-associated chains, HLA-associated TCR beta chains in a later analysis were more clonally expanded and had lower generation probabilities. The study listed 164 TCR beta chains as associated with cytomegalovirus.

The sample was PBMCs. The TCR comes from an older woman in good health and CMV-seropositive. The chain is made from TRBV10-1 and TRBJ2-5, and 9 junction bases match TRBD1. The DNA sequence reads TGCGCCAGCAGTGAGACAGGGGGCAGGAACGAGCAATACTTC. This is translated as CASSETGGRNEQYF.